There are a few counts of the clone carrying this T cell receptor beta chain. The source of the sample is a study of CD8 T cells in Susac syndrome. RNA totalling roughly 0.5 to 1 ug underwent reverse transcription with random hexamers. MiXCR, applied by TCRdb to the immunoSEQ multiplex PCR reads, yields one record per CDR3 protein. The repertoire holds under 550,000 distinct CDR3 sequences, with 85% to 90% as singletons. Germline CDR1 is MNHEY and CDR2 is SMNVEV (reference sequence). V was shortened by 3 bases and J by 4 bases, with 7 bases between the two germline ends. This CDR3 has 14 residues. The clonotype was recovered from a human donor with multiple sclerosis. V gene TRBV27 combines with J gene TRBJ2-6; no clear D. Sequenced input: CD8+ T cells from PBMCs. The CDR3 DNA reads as TGTGCCAGCAGTTTCGTCTCCGGGGCCAACGTCCTGACTTTC. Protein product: CASSFVSGANVLTF.